These 17 T cell receptor beta chains were sequenced from one sample in a study of T cell responses to AZD1222 COVID-19 vaccine. The table came from immunoSEQ multiplex PCR; TCRdb's copy has only in-frame clones and leaves some out. The repertoire holds under 110,000 clones, around 87% seen once, with roughly a tenth in the top ten. The material was peripheral blood, obtained 28 days after the second AZD1222 dose. All receptors derive from an adult who received the AZD1222 COVID-19 vaccine.

This clone was counted between two and nine times. The chain's CDR3 is CSACDSRNQPQHF. The CDR3 DNA reads TGCAGTGCTTGTGACAGTAGGAATCAGCCCCAGCATTTT. The chain couples TRBV20-1 to TRBJ1-5, with D possibly matching TRBD1 (5 bases). The CDR3 contains 13 residues. V gave up 5 bases and J gave up 4 bases, with 12 bases separating them. The germline V gene has CDR1 DFQATT and CDR2 SNEGSKA (reference sequence).

This rearrangement joins TRBV10-2 to TRBJ2-3; weak D call: TRBD2 (6 bases). CDR1 is WSHSY and CDR2 is SAAADI in the germline V gene. CDR3 length: 13 amino acids. The V gene lost 11 bases and the J gene lost 2 bases, with 14 bases spanning the gap. The CDR3 sequence: CASRGSTTDTQYF. The CDR3 nucleotides are TGCGCCTCACGGGGGTCCACCACAGATACGCAGTATTTT.

The gene calls are TRBV24-1 and TRBJ2-1; 12 nucleotides align to TRBD2. The length of the CDR3 is 16 residues. The trim removed 2 bases at V and 6 bases at J, leaving 4 bases unmatched. Germline values: CDR1 KGHDR, CDR2 SFDVKD. Written as DNA, the CDR3 is TGTGCCACCAGTGATTCGACTAGCGGGAGAACCAATGAGCAGTTCTTC. Amino acid sequence: CATSDSTSGRTNEQFF.

This chain links TRBV9 with TRBJ1-3; D remains ambiguous. Trimming shortened V by 0 bases and J by 4 bases, and 11 bases separated the two germline ends. The germline V gene has CDR1 SGDLS and CDR2 YYNGEE. The CDR3 runs to 15 residues. In nucleotides, the CDR3 is TGTGCCAGCAGCGTAGACAGCTTCTCAGGAAACACCATATATTTT. Translating gives CASSVDSFSGNTIYF.

The rearrangement joins TRBV28 to TRBJ2-3; D tentatively reads TRBD1 or TRBD2 (5 bases each). Trimming stripped 6 bases from V and 2 bases from J, with 15 bases between. Germline-derived CDR1 and CDR2 are MDHEN and SYDVKM. This CDR3 contains 15 residues. CDR3 in amino acids: CASRTRDGTTDTQYF. Written as DNA, the CDR3 is TGTGCCAGCAGAACCAGGGACGGGACCACAGATACGCAGTATTTT.

V usage is TRBV27 and J usage is TRBJ2-3, with 11 bases fitting TRBD2. V dropped 6 bases and J dropped 1; count of bases not matched to a gene: 9. The V gene's germline CDR1 is MNHEY and CDR2 SMNVEV (reference sequence). The CDR3 extends over 17 amino acids. CDR3 bases: TGTGCCAGCAGACTTAGCGGGAGGGCCGAGGGCACAGATACGCAGTATTTT. Translating gives CASRLSGRAEGTDTQYF.

This clone has just one count. The chain combines TRBV29-1 with TRBJ1-4; TRBD1 matches at 11 bases. V gave up 7 bases and J gave up 4 bases; unmatched junction bases: 2. Per the germline V gene, CDR1 is SQVTM and CDR2 is ANQGSEA. The CDR3 consists of 13 residues. The CDR3 loop is CSAGTGGNEKLFF. CDR3 nucleotide sequence: TGCAGCGCCGGGACAGGGGGTAATGAAAAACTGTTTTTT. Looking up the rest from reference TRBV29-1 and TRBJ1-4 gives the full variable domain: SAVISQKPSRDICQRGTSLTIQCQVDSQVTMMFWYRQQPGQSLTLIATANQGSEATYESGFVIDKFPISRPNLTFSTLTVSNMSPEDSSIYLCSAGTGGNEKLFFGSGTQLSVL.

The J gene is TRBJ1-4, the V gene TRBV3-1 (or the pseudogene TRBV3-2), with a weak D call TRBD1 (5 bases). This CDR3 has 16 amino acids. Germline assignment: CDR1 LGHDT and CDR2 YNNKEL (reference sequence). Trimming stripped 0 bases from V and 8 bases from J, with 16 bases between. The CDR3 region is CASSQDRGALWEKLFF. In DNA form, the CDR3 reads TGTGCCAGCAGCCAAGATCGAGGGGCCCTATGGGAAAAACTGTTTTTT.

The J gene is TRBJ1-4, the V gene TRBV15; TRBD1 might be the D (5 bases). Trimming stripped 4 bases from V and 2 bases from J, with 14 bases between. The length of the CDR3 is 16 residues. CDR1 is LNHNV, CDR2 YYDKDF, per germline (reference sequence). The CDR3 loop is CATSNGGRITNEKLFF. CDR3 bases: TGTGCCACCAGCAATGGGGGGAGGATCACTAATGAAAAACTGTTTTTT.

The rearrangement links TRBV2 to TRBJ2-3, with 13 nucleotides matching TRBD2. The CDR3 spans 17 residues. The germline V gene has CDR1 SNHLY and CDR2 FYNNEI. CDR3 nucleotide sequence: TGTGCAAGCCGGACTAGCGGGAGTAGTCCAATATCGGATACGCAGTATTTT. As protein: CASRTSGSSPISDTQYF.

The chain joins TRBV6-5 to TRBJ1-2; 9 positions agree with TRBD1. Trimming at V came to 6 bases and at J to 4 bases, leaving 3 bases not matched to a gene. The CDR3 runs 13 residues. From germline, CDR1 is MNHEY and CDR2 SVGAGI. In nucleotides, the CDR3 is TGTGCCAGCAGAGGGACAGGGATCTATGGCTACACCTTC. Residues: CASRGTGIYGYTF.

The rearrangement links TRBV3-1 (or the pseudogene TRBV3-2) to TRBJ2-1; 16 bases are a match to TRBD2. This CDR3 has 14 residues. With V trimmed by 5 bases and J by 10 bases, 2 bases remained unmatched. Looked up from germline, CDR1 is LGHDT and CDR2 is YNNKEL (reference sequence). The DNA for the CDR3 is TGTGCCAGCAGCGGGGGACTAGCGGGAGGGGAGCAGTTCTTC. Protein sequence: CASSGGLAGGEQFF.

This rearrangement joins TRBV30 to TRBJ2-2; unclear D gene. Trimming stripped 0 bases from V and 2 bases from J, with 7 bases between. The CDR3 is made up of 14 amino acids. CDR1 GTSNPN and CDR2 SVGIG come from the germline V gene (reference sequence). CDR3 amino acids: CAWSVGFNTGELFF. The CDR3 bases are TGTGCCTGGAGTGTTGGATTTAACACCGGGGAGCTGTTTTTT.

The rearrangement joins TRBV14 to TRBJ1-1; D unclear. Germline CDR1 reads SGHDN; CDR2 reads FVKESK. This CDR3 is 13 amino acids long. V lost 0 bases and J lost 5, with 7 bases in between. CDR3 in DNA: TGTGCCAGCAGCCAAGATAGGGTAACTGAAGCTTTCTTT. It encodes CASSQDRVTEAFF.

This chain connects TRBV3-1 (or the pseudogene TRBV3-2) to TRBJ1-1; perhaps TRBD1 as D (5 bases). The ends were cut back, 3 bases at V and 7 bases at J, with 21 bases in the middle. Germline CDR1 is LGHDT and CDR2 is YNNKEL (reference sequence). The CDR3 is 16 amino acids. CDR3: CASSQGIPGPYFEAFF. CDR3 nucleotides: TGTGCCAGCAGCCAGGGCATCCCGGGACCCTATTTTGAAGCTTTCTTT.

This chain links TRBV15 with TRBJ2-1; D unresolved. V lost 3 bases, J lost 0 bases, and 9 bases lay in between. This CDR3 is 15 amino acids long. The germline V gene has CDR1 LNHNV and CDR2 YYDKDF (reference sequence). CDR3: CATSSLSSSYNEQFF. CDR3 DNA: TGTGCCACCAGCAGTCTATCGAGCTCCTACAATGAGCAGTTCTTC.

This clone was recorded once. The CDR3 region is CASSQQGVYEQYF. Here the CDR3 DNA reads TGTGCCAGCAGCCAACAAGGAGTCTACGAGCAGTACTTC. This chain uses TRBV3-1 (or the pseudogene TRBV3-2) with TRBJ2-7; no firm D call. The germline V gene has CDR1 LGHDT and CDR2 YNNKEL (reference sequence). This CDR3 is built from 13 residues. The V end was cut by 2 bases, the J end by 3 bases, with 8 bases between.